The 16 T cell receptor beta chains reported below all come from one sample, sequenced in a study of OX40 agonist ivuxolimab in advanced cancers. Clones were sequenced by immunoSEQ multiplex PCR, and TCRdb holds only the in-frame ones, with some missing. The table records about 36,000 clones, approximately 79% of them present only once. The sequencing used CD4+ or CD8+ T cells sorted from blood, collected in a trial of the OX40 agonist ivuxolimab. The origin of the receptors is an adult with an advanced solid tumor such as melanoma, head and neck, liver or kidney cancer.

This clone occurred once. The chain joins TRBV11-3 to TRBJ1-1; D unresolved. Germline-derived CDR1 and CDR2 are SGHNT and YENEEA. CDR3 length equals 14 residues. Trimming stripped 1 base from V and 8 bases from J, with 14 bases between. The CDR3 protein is CASSLGGGHAEAFF. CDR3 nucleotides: TGTGCCAGCAGCTTAGGTGGTGGTCACGCCGAAGCTTTCTTT.

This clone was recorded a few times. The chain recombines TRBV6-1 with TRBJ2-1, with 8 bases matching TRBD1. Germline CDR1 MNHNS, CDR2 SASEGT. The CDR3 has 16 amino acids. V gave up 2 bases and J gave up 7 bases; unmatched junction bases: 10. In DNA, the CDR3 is TGTGCCAGCAGTGAACCCCGGACAGGGAGTCTGAATGAGCAGTTCTTC. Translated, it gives CASSEPRTGSLNEQFF.

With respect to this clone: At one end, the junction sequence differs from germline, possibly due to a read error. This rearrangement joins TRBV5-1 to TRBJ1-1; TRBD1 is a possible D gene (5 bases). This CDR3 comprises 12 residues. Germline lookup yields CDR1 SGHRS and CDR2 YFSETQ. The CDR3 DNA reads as TGCGCCAGCAGCTTATTTGGGGCTGAGGCTTTCTTT. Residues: CASSLFGAEAFF.

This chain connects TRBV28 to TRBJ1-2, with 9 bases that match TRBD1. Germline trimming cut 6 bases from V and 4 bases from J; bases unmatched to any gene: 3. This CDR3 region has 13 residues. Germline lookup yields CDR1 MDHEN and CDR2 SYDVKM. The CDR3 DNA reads TGTGCCAGCAGCCCGACAGGGGGCTATGGCTACACCTTC. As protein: CASSPTGGYGYTF.

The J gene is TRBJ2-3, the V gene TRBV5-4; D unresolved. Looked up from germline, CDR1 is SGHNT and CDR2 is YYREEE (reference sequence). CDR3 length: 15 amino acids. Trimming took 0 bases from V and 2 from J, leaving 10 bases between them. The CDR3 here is CASSLESESTDTQYF. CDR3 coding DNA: TGTGCCAGCAGCTTGGAGTCAGAGTCCACAGATACGCAGTATTTT.

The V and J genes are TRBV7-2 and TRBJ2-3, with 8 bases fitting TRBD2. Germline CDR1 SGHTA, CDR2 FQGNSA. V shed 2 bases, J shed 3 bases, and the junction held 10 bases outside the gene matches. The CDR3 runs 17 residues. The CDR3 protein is CASSLRSSGVLTDTQYF. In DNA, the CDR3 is TGTGCCAGCAGCTTAAGGAGTAGCGGGGTCTTAACAGATACGCAGTATTTT.

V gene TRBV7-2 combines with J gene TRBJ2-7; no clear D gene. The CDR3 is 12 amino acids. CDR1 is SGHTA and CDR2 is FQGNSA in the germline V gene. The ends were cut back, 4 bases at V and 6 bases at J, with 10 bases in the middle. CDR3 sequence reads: CASSSPSPEQYF. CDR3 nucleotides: TGTGCCAGCAGCTCCCCTTCCCCCGAGCAGTACTTC.

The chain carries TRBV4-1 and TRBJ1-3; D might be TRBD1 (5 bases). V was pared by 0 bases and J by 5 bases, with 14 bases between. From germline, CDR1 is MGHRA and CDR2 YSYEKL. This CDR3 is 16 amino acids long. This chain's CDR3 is CASSQEGWTPRNTIYF. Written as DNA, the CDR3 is TGCGCCAGCAGCCAAGAAGGGTGGACACCCCGAAACACCATATATTTT.

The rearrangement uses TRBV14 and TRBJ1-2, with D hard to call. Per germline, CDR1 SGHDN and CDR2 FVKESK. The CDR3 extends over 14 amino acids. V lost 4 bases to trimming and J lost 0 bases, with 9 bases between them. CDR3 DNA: TGTGCCAGCAGCCCCAGAATTTCTAACTATGGCTACACCTTC. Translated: CASSPRISNYGYTF. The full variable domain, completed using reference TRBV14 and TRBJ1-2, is EAGVTQFPSHSVIEKGQTVTLRCDPISGHDNLYWYRRVMGKEIKFLLHFVKESKQDESGMPNNRFLAERTGGTYSTLKVQPAELEDSGVYFCASSPRISNYGYTFGSGTRLTVV.

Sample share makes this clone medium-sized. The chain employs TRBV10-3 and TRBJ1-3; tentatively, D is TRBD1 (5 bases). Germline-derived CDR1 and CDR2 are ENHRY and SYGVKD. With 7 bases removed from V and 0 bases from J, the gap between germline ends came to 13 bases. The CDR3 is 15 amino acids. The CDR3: CAITLGLASGNTIYF. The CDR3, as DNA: TGTGCCATCACCCTGGGACTCGCCTCTGGAAACACCATATATTTT.

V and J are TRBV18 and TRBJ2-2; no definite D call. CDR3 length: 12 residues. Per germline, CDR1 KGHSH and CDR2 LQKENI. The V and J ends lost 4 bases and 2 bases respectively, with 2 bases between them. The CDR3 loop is CASSLNTGELFF. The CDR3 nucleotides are TGTGCCAGCTCACTTAACACCGGGGAGCTGTTTTTT.

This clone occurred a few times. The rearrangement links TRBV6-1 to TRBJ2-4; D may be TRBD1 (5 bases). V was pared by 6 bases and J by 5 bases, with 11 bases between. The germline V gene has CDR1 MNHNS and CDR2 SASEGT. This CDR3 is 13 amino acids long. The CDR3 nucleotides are TGTGCCAGCAGGGGGCGGCTTGAAAACATTCAGTACTTC. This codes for CASRGRLENIQYF.

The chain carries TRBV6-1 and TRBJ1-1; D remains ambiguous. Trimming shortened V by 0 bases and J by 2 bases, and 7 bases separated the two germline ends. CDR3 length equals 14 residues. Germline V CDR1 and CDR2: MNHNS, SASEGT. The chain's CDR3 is CASSEAWRNTEAFF. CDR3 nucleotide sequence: TGTGCCAGCAGTGAAGCGTGGAGAAACACTGAAGCTTTCTTT.

CDR3 sequence (DNA): TGTGCCAGTAGCCCCGGAGGGAAAGGGGCCAACGTCCTGACTTTC. Residues: CASSPGGKGANVLTF. The V and J genes are TRBV19 and TRBJ2-6; maybe TRBD2 (6 bases). This CDR3 has 15 amino acids. V lost 6 bases and J lost 4, with 13 bases in between. The germline V gene has CDR1 LNHDA and CDR2 SQIVND (reference sequence).

CDR3 bases: TGTGCCAGCAGCTTAGGAGGATCGGGGGAAGCTTTCTTT. Protein product: CASSLGGSGEAFF. This chain connects TRBV11-3 to TRBJ1-1, with no clear D. CDR3 length equals 13 residues. The germline V gene encodes CDR1 SGHNT and CDR2 YENEEA. Trimming cost V 1 base and J 8 bases, with 11 bases left between them.

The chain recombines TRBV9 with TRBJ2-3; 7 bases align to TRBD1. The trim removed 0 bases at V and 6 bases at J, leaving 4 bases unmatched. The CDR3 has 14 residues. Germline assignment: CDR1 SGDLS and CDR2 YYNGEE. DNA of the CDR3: TGTGCCAGCAGCGTAGAAGGGGGCAGGGATACGCAGTATTTT. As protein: CASSVEGGRDTQYF.